These T cell receptor beta chains were read from a single sample in a study of T and B cells in COVID-19 patients. TCRdb fed the multiplex PCR reads into MiXCR, producing one record per CDR3 protein. The sample comprises 8,000 to 10,000 distinct CDR3 sequences, 25% to 35% of which are singletons, and around 15% rests with the top ten. Sequencing used blood. The receptors originated from a human donor with active COVID-19. Both conserved end residues are trimmed from each CDR3. Clone size is shown for a subset of rows, as once, few, many or a class of expanded clone.

abundance	len	v_gene	j_gene	CDR3aa
NA	14	TRBV19	TRBJ1-1	ASSIYHREQITEAF
NA	14	TRBV6-2/TRBV6-3	TRBJ2-3	ASSPSPRLGGDTQY
NA	12	TRBV19	TRBJ2-3	ASSLAGGAGTQY
NA	12	TRBV10-3	TRBJ2-1	AISGTSPNNEQF
once	17	TRBV7-5	TRBJ2-3	IAVPAAIAGEVSTDTQY
NA	13	TRBV20-1	TRBJ2-2	SATFGQGRTGELF
few	15	TRBV10-3	TRBJ2-2	AISGGLAGAGTGELF
once	15	TRBV13	TRBJ2-6	ASSSWELSGGANVLT
NA	12	TRBV10-3	TRBJ2-1	AISQTSEYNEQF
medium-sized	13	TRBV5-5	TRBJ2-2	ASSLQGSNTGELF